The 20 T cell receptor beta chains listed next were all sequenced from one sample in a study of CD8+ T cells in alopecia areata. Sequencing templates came from extracted RNA that was reverse transcribed into cDNA. Profiling relied on immunoSEQ multiplex PCR, and the TCRdb table lists in-frame clones only, not all of them. This sample carries about 200,000 clones, roughly 56% of them seen once, and the ten largest clones take roughly 5.3%. Material for sequencing was CD8+ T cells sorted from blood. These TCRs come from a human donor in good health.

This sequence joins TRBV29-1 and TRBJ1-2; D is perhaps TRBD1 (6 bases). The CDR3 is 13 residues long. V was clipped by 5 bases and J by 8 bases, with 18 bases between them. CDR1 and CDR2 (germline): SQVTM, ANQGSEA. CDR3 DNA: TGCAGCGTTCAATCGACAGGCGGCGGGGGCTACACCTTC. Its translation is CSVQSTGGGGYTF.

V and J are TRBV27 and TRBJ2-3; 9 bases map to TRBD1. The CDR3 is made up of 18 amino acids. The germline V gene encodes CDR1 MNHEY and CDR2 SMNVEV (reference sequence). Trimming at V came to 6 bases and at J to 0 bases, leaving 13 bases not matched to a gene. Written as DNA, the CDR3 is TGTGCCAGCAGCTTGGACTATGGGACAGGGTCTAGCACAGATACGCAGTATTTT. Its protein is CASSLDYGTGSSTDTQYF.

This chain links TRBV7-6 with TRBJ2-7; no definite D call. Trimming removed 5 bases at V and 2 bases at J, with 13 bases between. The CDR3 runs to 14 residues. Per the germline V gene, CDR1 is SGHVS and CDR2 is FNYEAQ. The CDR3 coding sequence is TGTGCCAGCAGCGACCGACCCGACCCCTACGAGCAGTACTTC. Residues: CASSDRPDPYEQYF. The complete variable domain, with remaining parts taken from reference TRBV7-6 and TRBJ2-7, reads GAGVSQSPRYKVTKRGQDVALRCDPISGHVSLYWYRQALGQGPEFLTYFNYEAQQDKSGLPNDRFSAERPEGSISTLTIQRTEQRDSAMYRCASSDRPDPYEQYFGPGTRLTVT.

The table lists this clone with a few counts. The V call is TRBV10-3, the J call TRBJ2-5, with a tentative D call TRBD1 (5 bases). The CDR3 totals 13 residues. Between the trimmed V and J ends, which lost 10 bases and 2 bases, there was a span of 14 bases. Germline V gives CDR1 ENHRY, CDR2 SYGVKD. The CDR3 loop reads CASSRREQETQYF. Written as DNA, the CDR3 is TGTGCCAGCAGCCGCAGGGAACAAGAGACCCAGTACTTC.

This clone was recorded only once. The chain joins TRBV2 to TRBJ1-5, with a possible D match to TRBD1 (5 bases). The germline gives CDR1 SNHLY, CDR2 FYNNEI. The CDR3 totals 15 residues. V was trimmed by 3 bases and J by 1 base, leaving 10 bases between them. CDR3 protein: CASSDREGSNQPQHF. Here the CDR3 DNA reads TGTGCCAGCAGTGATCGGGAGGGGAGCAATCAGCCCCAGCATTTT. Supplemented by reference TRBV2 and TRBJ1-5, the full variable domain reads EPEVTQTPSHQVTQMGQEVILRCVPISNHLYFYWYRQILGQKVEFLVSFYNNEISEKSEIFDDQFSVERPDGSNFTLKIRSTKLEDSAMYFCASSDREGSNQPQHFGDGTRLSIL.

The chain couples TRBV19 to TRBJ2-7; the D is unclear. Trimming left V 3 bases short and J 5 bases short, with 11 bases between. The CDR3 has 13 residues. CDR1 LNHDA and CDR2 SQIVND come from the germline V gene (reference sequence). The CDR3 region is CASSMIVTNEQYF. As DNA, the CDR3 is TGTGCCAGTAGTATGATCGTGACGAACGAGCAGTACTTC.

This clone was seen only a few times. The CDR3 bases are TGTGCCAGCTGCCCGGACGGATCCTACGAGCAGTACTTC. It encodes CASCPDGSYEQYF. The chain uses TRBV25-1 and TRBJ2-7; D unclear. V lost 8 bases and J lost 1, with 12 bases in between. Germline CDR1 is MGHDK and CDR2 is SYGVNS. This CDR3 contains 13 residues.

V usage is TRBV4-2 and J usage is TRBJ2-1; 7 positions match TRBD1. Germline V CDR1 and CDR2: LGHNA, YNFKEQ. With V trimmed by 4 bases and J by 3 bases, 9 bases remained unmatched. The CDR3 is made up of 16 amino acids. The CDR3 nucleotides are TGTGCCAGCAGCCCCACGGACAGGTCCATCTACAATGAGCAGTTCTTC. This translates into CASSPTDRSIYNEQFF.

The chain uses TRBV10-3 and TRBJ2-5; D might be TRBD1 (5 bases). This CDR3 region has 14 residues. CDR1 is ENHRY, CDR2 SYGVKD, per germline. Between the trimmed V and J ends, which lost 5 bases and 4 bases, there was a span of 14 bases. The CDR3 reads CAISHPGKGETQYF. The CDR3, as DNA: TGTGCCATCAGTCATCCAGGGAAGGGAGAGACCCAGTACTTC.

V is TRBV7-6 and J is TRBJ2-2, with D uncertain. V lost 0 bases, J lost 8 bases, and 7 bases lay in between. CDR3 length equals 13 residues. CDR1 is SGHVS and CDR2 is FNYEAQ in the germline V gene. CDR3 in amino acids: CASSLAGSGELFF. In nucleotides, the CDR3 is TGTGCCAGCAGCTTAGCGGGCAGTGGGGAGCTGTTTTTT.

This clone has only a few counts. The rearrangement joins TRBV7-9 to TRBJ1-1, with D perhaps TRBD1 (5 bases). V lost 4 bases to trimming and J lost 5 bases, with 8 bases between them. CDR1 is SEHNR and CDR2 is FQNEAQ in the germline V gene (reference sequence). This CDR3 contains 12 residues. The CDR3 region is CASSYTGTEAFF. CDR3 DNA sequence: TGTGCCAGCAGCTACACAGGAACTGAAGCTTTCTTT.

The chain employs TRBV4-1 and TRBJ1-6, with 8 bases that match TRBD1. Germline-derived CDR1 and CDR2 are MGHRA and YSYEKL. Germline trimming cut 3 bases from V and 8 bases from J; bases unmatched to any gene: 6. The CDR3 has 15 residues. The CDR3 coding sequence is TGCGCCAGCAGCCACCCAGGGGGCGAGTATTCACCCCTCCACTTT. Its translation is CASSHPGGEYSPLHF.

This CDR3 is CSVEGSKPYEQYF. In DNA, the CDR3 is TGCAGCGTTGAAGGATCCAAGCCCTACGAGCAGTACTTC. The V and J genes are TRBV29-1 and TRBJ2-7, with D unclear. CDR3 size: 13 residues. Germline V gene lookup returns CDR1 SQVTM and CDR2 ANQGSEA. Trimming cost V 1 base and J 2 bases, with 9 bases left between them.

This clone has just a few counts. CDR3 nucleotide sequence: TGCAGCGTTGAAGGGTCGGTAGTAGCGGATACGCAGTATTTT. Its translation: CSVEGSVVADTQYF. The V and J genes are TRBV29-1 and TRBJ2-3; possible D gene TRBD2, 5 bases. There are 14 residues in the CDR3. Germline-derived CDR1 and CDR2 are SQVTM and ANQGSEA. Between the trimmed V and J ends, which lost 1 base and 6 bases, there was a span of 14 bases.

This chain uses TRBV30 with TRBJ2-7, with D hard to call. This CDR3 has 13 residues. Trimming stripped 0 bases from V and 3 bases from J, with 9 bases between. CDR1 and CDR2 (germline): GTSNPN, SVGIG (reference sequence). CDR3 residues: CAWSVGMGYEQYF. The CDR3 DNA is TGTGCCTGGAGTGTAGGAATGGGCTACGAGCAGTACTTC.

The gene calls are TRBV5-1 and TRBJ2-7; the match to TRBD2 covers 9 bases. The CDR3 runs to 14 residues. J lost 7 bases, V lost 5 bases, and 10 bases had no gene match. CDR1 SGHRS and CDR2 YFSETQ come from the germline V gene. The chain's CDR3 is CASRLSGGWEEQYF. For the CDR3, the DNA is TGCGCCAGCAGGCTTAGCGGGGGCTGGGAGGAGCAGTACTTC.

V is TRBV7-6 and J is TRBJ1-5; no clear D gene. Germline values: CDR1 SGHVS, CDR2 FNYEAQ. V lost 1 base and J 4 bases, leaving 14 bases between the germline ends. The CDR3 runs 16 residues. In nucleotides, the CDR3 is TGTGCCAGCAGCTTAGAGGCCTCAGAGACTAATCAGCCCCAGCATTTT. Its translation: CASSLEASETNQPQHF.

The chain employs TRBV19 and TRBJ2-1; D is perhaps TRBD2 (5 bases). CDR3 size: 13 residues. Trimming took off 3 bases at V and 6 bases at J, with 9 bases between the two ends. Germline CDR1 and CDR2: LNHDA and SQIVND (reference sequence). The CDR3 DNA reads TGTGCCAGTAGTATCGGGGTCCTCAATGAGCAGTTCTTC. Translation gives CASSIGVLNEQFF.

This clone was observed once. The rearrangement uses TRBV29-1 and TRBJ2-3, with 9 bases matching TRBD1. This CDR3 region has 13 residues. Trimming at V came to 7 bases and at J to 3 bases, leaving 5 bases not matched to a gene. CDR1 and CDR2 (germline): SQVTM, ANQGSEA. The CDR3 sequence is CSARDRETDTQYF. As DNA, the CDR3 is TGCAGCGCCCGGGACAGGGAGACAGATACGCAGTATTTT.

This clone showed up just once. In DNA, the CDR3 is TGTGCCACCGGCTCCCTCGGGGGAGGACAGACCCAGTACTTC. The encoded protein is CATGSLGGGQTQYF. The chain couples TRBV2 to TRBJ2-5; a possible D gene is TRBD2 (6 bases). V shed 10 bases and J shed 6 bases, with 21 bases lying between them. CDR1 is SNHLY, CDR2 FYNNEI, per germline. The CDR3 consists of 14 residues.